The next 13 T cell receptor beta chains were all read from a single sample in a study of CD8 T cells in ankylosing spondylitis. Study-wide findings and caveats: Ankylosing spondylitis blood seemed to carry a telltale TCR beta motif made of eight or nine highly homologous variants.

MiXCR, applied by TCRdb to the 5' RACE reads, yields one record per CDR3 protein. The table shows 670,000 or so distinct CDR3 sequences, with roughly 19% occurring only once. Antigens for these TCRs are unknown. The sequenced material came from blood, either unsorted or a sorted T cell fraction (not recorded which). These receptors all come from a male donor with ankylosing spondylitis.

This clonotype was detected a few times. J is TRBJ2-1 and V is TRBV20-1; weak D call: TRBD2 (6 bases). The CDR3 is 15 residues long. Trimming shortened V by 3 bases and J by 6 bases, and 18 bases separated the two germline ends. Germline values: CDR1 DFQATT, CDR2 SNEGSKA (reference sequence). The CDR3 DNA reads as TGCAGTGCTAGTAAGGGACTCACACTACTCAATGAGCAGTTCTTC. Protein sequence: CSASKGLTLLNEQFF.

This clonotype was detected many times. The rearrangement uses TRBV29-1 and TRBJ1-5; tentative D call: TRBD1 (5 bases). Germline V gene sequence: CDR1 SQVTM, CDR2 ANQGSEA. CDR3 length equals 13 residues. Trimming pared 3 bases from V and 7 bases from J, leaving 13 bases between. The CDR3 nucleotides read TGCAGCGTTGATTGGGGGGTTGGACAGCCCCAGCATTTT. Residues: CSVDWGVGQPQHF.

The CDR3 sequence is CSAPETGAEAFF. In DNA form, the CDR3 reads TGCAGTGCCCCCGAGACAGGGGCTGAAGCTTTCTTT. The chain combines TRBV20-1 with TRBJ1-1; 8 bases match TRBD1. The trim removed 6 bases at V and 6 bases at J, leaving 6 bases unmatched. Per germline, CDR1 DFQATT and CDR2 SNEGSKA (reference sequence). The length of the CDR3 is 12 residues.

This sequence joins TRBV20-1 and TRBJ2-1; 8 nucleotides line up with TRBD2. J gave up 4 bases and V 1 base, and 3 bases lay outside the gene matches. The CDR3 spans 14 residues. The V gene's germline CDR1 is DFQATT and CDR2 SNEGSKA (reference sequence). CDR3 in amino acids: CSARAGGWYNEQFF. DNA for the CDR3: TGCAGTGCTAGAGCGGGAGGGTGGTACAATGAGCAGTTCTTC.

V is TRBV7-3 and J is TRBJ1-2, with 9 bases aligning to TRBD1. CDR1 SGHTA and CDR2 FQGTGA come from the germline V gene. This CDR3 comprises 13 residues. The V and J ends lost 4 bases and 7 bases, in that order; junction bases with no gene match: 4. The CDR3 DNA sequence: TGTGCCAGCAGCTACGGGACAGGGTCTGGCTACACCTTC. Its translation: CASSYGTGSGYTF.

About this clonotype itself: A junction end diverges from the germline sequence, so it may reflect a read error. The CDR3 sequence is CASSEGLAGSYEQYF. The CDR3 DNA is TGTGCCAGCAGCGAAGGGCTAGCGGGCTCCTACGAGCAGTACTTC. The chain couples TRBV6-1 to TRBJ2-7, with 8 bases fitting TRBD2. Germline CDR1 MNHNS, CDR2 SASEGT. The length of the CDR3 is 15 residues.

The chain recombines TRBV29-1 with TRBJ2-7; 9 positions agree with TRBD2. CDR1 and CDR2 (germline): SQVTM, ANQGSEA. The CDR3 extends over 13 amino acids. V lost 1 base to trimming and J lost 6 bases; unmatched junction nucleotides: 4. CDR3 sequence: CSVEGAGGFEQYF. The DNA of the CDR3 is TGCAGCGTTGAAGGTGCGGGAGGGTTCGAGCAGTACTTC.

This clonotype appeared many times. The genes are TRBV20-1 and TRBJ2-1; 14 bases are shared with TRBD2. The CDR3 is 17 amino acids. CDR1 is DFQATT, CDR2 SNEGSKA, per germline (reference sequence). Germline trimming cut 3 bases from V and 11 bases from J; bases unmatched to any gene: 15. The CDR3 region has the DNA TGCAGTGCTAGGATAAGTTCCGGGACTAGCGGGAGATTCCAGCAGTTCTTC. This translates into CSARISSGTSGRFQQFF.

This chain joins TRBV12-3 or TRBV12-4 and TRBJ2-7; D ambiguous. The CDR3 has 10 residues. Deletions cut 3 bases from V and 9 bases from J, with 6 bases between. The CDR3 region is CASSLTRQYF. DNA for the CDR3: TGTGCCAGCAGTTTGACGCGGCAGTACTTC.

This clonotype appeared a few times. This chain joins TRBV19 and TRBJ2-3; TRBD2 matches 9 bases. Looked up from germline, CDR1 is LNHDA and CDR2 is SQIVND (reference sequence). The CDR3 consists of 13 residues. J was trimmed by 7 bases and V by 9 bases; bases with no gene match: 8. The CDR3 loop is CARRTSACHTQYF. As DNA, the CDR3 is TGTGCCAGGCGGACTAGCGCCTGCCATACGCAGTATTTT. The full variable domain, its missing parts supplied by reference TRBV19 and TRBJ2-3, is DGGITQSPKYLFRKEGQNVTLSCEQNLNHDAMYWYRQDPGQGLRLIYYSQIVNDFQKGDIAEGYSVSREKKESFPLTVTSAQKNPTAFYLCARRTSACHTQYFGPGTRLTVL.

The chain is built from TRBV27 and TRBJ2-7; D may be TRBD2 (7 bases). V gave up 4 bases and J gave up 3 bases, with 19 bases separating them. From germline, CDR1 is MNHEY and CDR2 SMNVEV (reference sequence). The CDR3 runs 16 residues. CDR3 residues: CASSYEGGQGSYEQYF. The CDR3 DNA sequence: TGTGCCAGCAGTTATGAGGGGGGGCAGGGAAGCTACGAGCAGTACTTC.

In its sample, this clonotype was seen a few times. The chain is built from TRBV12-3 or TRBV12-4 and TRBJ2-2, with 9 bases identical to TRBD1. The J segment lost 7 bases and the V segment lost 7 bases, leaving 13 bases of the junction unmatched. CDR3 length equals 16 residues. The CDR3: CASMMTGGEISGELFF. The CDR3 nucleotides read TGTGCCAGCATGATGACAGGGGGAGAAATTAGCGGGGAGCTGTTTTTT.

This clonotype came up a few times. The rearrangement uses TRBV21-1 and TRBJ1-1; the table's D call, TRBD1, was not checked against the DNA. TRBV21-1 is a pseudogene locus. CDR3 length: 15 amino acids. The chain's CDR3 is CASSQKKPPGAEAFF. CDR3 sequence (DNA): TGTGCCAGCAGTCAAAAGAAGCCCCCGGGCGCTGAAGCTTTCTTT.